What follows are 26 T cell receptor beta chains derived from one specimen sequenced in a study of T cell responses to AZD1222 COVID-19 vaccine. TCRdb's copy holds only in-frame clones and misses some; the assay was immunoSEQ multiplex PCR. The sample includes under 110,000 clones, around 87% of them seen just once. Sequencing was performed on peripheral blood, taken 28 days after the second AZD1222 dose. The receptors come from an adult who received the AZD1222 COVID-19 vaccine.

This rearrangement joins TRBV5-4 to TRBJ2-7; no reliable D call. This CDR3 is built from 14 residues. V dropped 1 base and J dropped 4 bases, with 12 bases sitting between them. Germline V CDR1 and CDR2: SGHNT, YYREEE (reference sequence). As DNA, the CDR3 is TGTGCCAGCAGCTTGCAGAACAGCCTTTACGAGCAGTACTTC. The encoded protein is CASSLQNSLYEQYF.

V gene TRBV12-5 combines with J gene TRBJ2-3; 12 bases fit TRBD2. V lost 0 bases and J lost 8; bases outside the gene matches: 12. CDR1 and CDR2 from the germline V gene are LGHNT and FRNRAP. CDR3 length equals 18 residues. The CDR3 coding sequence is TGTGCTAGTGGTTTGGTACGTCGGCTAGCGGGGGGGCCAGGTACGCAGTATTTT. Translation gives CASGLVRRLAGGPGTQYF.

The V and J genes are TRBV3-1 (or the pseudogene TRBV3-2) and TRBJ2-1; 14 bases line up with TRBD2. In germline, CDR1 is LGHDT, CDR2 YNNKEL (reference sequence). J gave up 8 bases and V 5 bases, and 5 bases lay outside the gene matches. The CDR3 extends over 15 amino acids. The CDR3 sequence: CASSVGTSGSYEQFF. The DNA of the CDR3 is TGTGCCAGCAGCGTCGGGACTAGCGGGAGCTATGAGCAGTTCTTC.

The rearrangement uses TRBV1 and TRBJ2-5; the D call in the table, TRBD2, was not verified against the DNA. TRBV1 constitutes a pseudogene. The CDR3 consists of 18 residues. CDR3 coding DNA: TGCACCAGCAGCGAGAGGTTGGCGCGGGGGGGCCCTAGGGAGACCCAGTACTTC. Protein sequence: CTSSERLARGGPRETQYF.

In DNA, the CDR3 is TGTGCCAGCAGCCCGCGGCCGAACACCGGGGAGCTGTTTTTT. Its protein product is CASSPRPNTGELFF. The rearrangement links TRBV5-4 to TRBJ2-2; D unclear. CDR1 is SGHNT and CDR2 is YYREEE in the germline V gene (reference sequence). There are 14 residues in the CDR3. The germline V and J ends were trimmed by 4 bases and 0 bases, with 7 bases remaining between them.

This clone was observed a handful of times. One end of the junction fails to match germline, which may point to a read error. J is TRBJ2-1 and V is TRBV7-2; 10 bases line up with TRBD2. Germline lookup yields CDR1 SGHTA and CDR2 FQGNSA. This CDR3 comprises 15 residues. In nucleotides, the CDR3 is TGTGCCAGCAGCGTAGCGGGAGGACCCTTTAATGAGCAGTTCTTC. Translated: CASSVAGGPFNEQFF.

This clone occurred a few times. V usage is TRBV5-4 and J usage is TRBJ2-1, with D tentatively TRBD1 (5 bases). Germline V gene sequence: CDR1 SGHNT, CDR2 YYREEE (reference sequence). The CDR3 is 15 residues long. V lost 2 bases, J lost 0 bases, and 9 bases lay in between. Here the CDR3 reads CASSFQGSSYNEQFF. The CDR3 DNA follows: TGTGCCAGCAGCTTTCAGGGAAGCTCCTACAATGAGCAGTTCTTC.

The chain uses TRBV7-3 and TRBJ2-3; no definite D call. The length of the CDR3 is 12 residues. In germline, CDR1 is SGHTA, CDR2 FQGTGA. Deletions cut 2 bases from V and 10 bases from J, with 10 bases between. The chain's CDR3 is CASSLEGRAQYF. CDR3 DNA sequence: TGTGCCAGCAGCTTAGAAGGACGGGCGCAGTATTTT.

The rearrangement joins TRBV4-3 to TRBJ2-7, with TRBD2 matching over 11 bases. This CDR3 spans 14 amino acids. CDR1 is LGHNA and CDR2 is YSLEER in the germline V gene. With 4 bases clipped from V and 4 bases from J, the junction kept 3 bases outside the gene matches. The CDR3 loop is CASSPGTSGYEQYF. The CDR3 nucleotides are TGCGCCAGCAGCCCAGGGACTAGCGGATACGAGCAGTACTTC.

This chain uses TRBV5-1 with TRBJ2-7; 7 nucleotides align to TRBD1. V trimming: 0 bases; J trimming: 3 bases; junction bases outside the gene matches: 6. Germline V gives CDR1 SGHRS, CDR2 YFSETQ. The CDR3 has 15 amino acids. The CDR3, as DNA: TGCGCCAGCAGCTTGGACGCAGGGGGATTCTACGAGCAGTACTTC. Protein sequence: CASSLDAGGFYEQYF. The entire variable domain, with the rest obtained from reference TRBV5-1 and TRBJ2-7, is as follows: KAGVTQTPRYLIKTRGQQVTLSCSPISGHRSVSWYQQTPGQGLQFLFEYFSETQRNKGNFPGRFSGRQFSNSRSEMNVSTLELGDSALYLCASSLDAGGFYEQYFGPGTRLTVT.

This clone was picked up one time. V is TRBV6-6 and J is TRBJ2-1, with a tentative D call TRBD1 (6 bases). Germline assignment: CDR1 MNHNY and CDR2 SVGAGI (reference sequence). This CDR3 has 13 amino acids. The V end lost 5 bases, the J end lost 3 bases, and 8 bases lay between the germline ends. CDR3 sequence (DNA): TGTGCCAGCAGTGCGGACAGCTACAATGAGCAGTTCTTC. It is translated as CASSADSYNEQFF.

This rearrangement joins TRBV5-1 to TRBJ2-3; D call uncertain. Per germline, CDR1 SGHRS and CDR2 YFSETQ. Between the trimmed V and J ends, which lost 1 base and 2 bases, there was a span of 5 bases. The CDR3 sequence is 13 residues long. The CDR3, as DNA: TGCGCCAGCAGCTTGACCCCCACAGATACGCAGTATTTT. Its translation: CASSLTPTDTQYF. The full variable domain, its missing parts supplied by reference TRBV5-1 and TRBJ2-3, is KAGVTQTPRYLIKTRGQQVTLSCSPISGHRSVSWYQQTPGQGLQFLFEYFSETQRNKGNFPGRFSGRQFSNSRSEMNVSTLELGDSALYLCASSLTPTDTQYFGPGTRLTVL.

V and J are TRBV6-2 or TRBV6-3 and TRBJ1-1; D might be TRBD1 (5 bases). Trimming shortened V by 0 bases and J by 0 bases, and 11 bases separated the two germline ends. The CDR3 runs 16 residues. CDR1 and CDR2 (germline): MNHEY, SVGEGT. CDR3 amino acids: CASSYSKQEMNTEAFF. The DNA for the CDR3 is TGTGCCAGCAGTTACTCGAAACAGGAGATGAACACTGAAGCTTTCTTT.

The chain carries TRBV7-3 and TRBJ2-7; TRBD2 matches 13 bases. After removal of 4 bases from V and 5 bases from J, the junction contained 2 bases not matched to a gene. This CDR3 spans 14 amino acids. In germline, CDR1 is SGHTA, CDR2 FQGTGA. The chain's CDR3 is CASSSGLAGDEQYF. The CDR3, as DNA: TGTGCCAGCAGCTCCGGACTAGCGGGAGACGAGCAGTACTTC.

The V gene is TRBV10-3, the J gene TRBJ1-1; a weak D match, TRBD1 (5 bases). Trimming left V 6 bases short and J 1 base short, with 9 bases between. Germline CDR1 is ENHRY and CDR2 is SYGVKD. This CDR3 region has 13 residues. CDR3 region: CAIRRDPNTEAFF. The CDR3 DNA is TGTGCCATCAGGCGGGACCCGAACACTGAAGCTTTCTTT.

The J gene is TRBJ1-5, the V gene TRBV5-1; D gene uncertain. The germline V and J ends were trimmed by 0 bases and 1 base, with 2 bases remaining between them. This CDR3 has 13 residues. Germline lookup yields CDR1 SGHRS and CDR2 YFSETQ. The CDR3, as DNA: TGCGCCAGCAGCTTGGACAGCAATCAGCCCCAGCATTTT. Encoded protein: CASSLDSNQPQHF. Complete variable domain (other parts from reference TRBV5-1 and TRBJ1-5): KAGVTQTPRYLIKTRGQQVTLSCSPISGHRSVSWYQQTPGQGLQFLFEYFSETQRNKGNFPGRFSGRQFSNSRSEMNVSTLELGDSALYLCASSLDSNQPQHFGDGTRLSIL.

The V call is TRBV19, the J call TRBJ1-5; D is uncertain. The germline V gene has CDR1 LNHDA and CDR2 SQIVND (reference sequence). Trimming pared 5 bases from V and 1 base from J, leaving 15 bases between. The CDR3 spans 16 residues. The CDR3 loop is CASSWIRLLSNQPQHF. The CDR3, as DNA: TGTGCCAGTAGTTGGATCAGGTTGTTGAGCAATCAGCCCCAGCATTTT. The variable domain in full, with the rest retrieved from reference TRBV19 and TRBJ1-5, is DGGITQSPKYLFRKEGQNVTLSCEQNLNHDAMYWYRQDPGQGLRLIYYSQIVNDFQKGDIAEGYSVSREKKESFPLTVTSAQKNPTAFYLCASSWIRLLSNQPQHFGDGTRLSIL.

This clone has just a few counts. This chain joins TRBV7-2 and TRBJ2-3; TRBD2 is a possible D gene (5 bases). Germline CDR1 is SGHTA and CDR2 is FQGNSA. V lost 5 bases and J 4 bases, leaving 13 bases between the germline ends. CDR3 length: 14 amino acids. CDR3 loop: CASSMGGSADTQYF. The CDR3, as DNA: TGTGCCAGCAGCATGGGCGGTAGCGCAGATACGCAGTATTTT.

The chain uses TRBV11-2 and TRBJ2-5; a weak D match, TRBD1 (6 bases). V was clipped by 5 bases and J by 4 bases, with 17 bases between them. CDR1 and CDR2 (germline): SGHAT, FQNNGV. There are 15 residues in the CDR3. The CDR3 loop is CASSATTGSVETQYF. The CDR3 DNA is TGTGCCAGCAGCGCGACCACAGGGAGCGTAGAGACCCAGTACTTC.

The chain joins TRBV19 to TRBJ2-7; possibly TRBD2 for D (5 bases). The CDR3 is 15 residues long. The germline V gene encodes CDR1 LNHDA and CDR2 SQIVND (reference sequence). Trimming removed 3 bases from V and 3 bases from J, with 15 bases in between. The DNA for the CDR3 is TGTGCCAGTAGTATCGGGAAGACGGCCCTCTACGAGCAGTACTTC. Protein sequence: CASSIGKTALYEQYF.

The rearrangement uses TRBV11-3 and TRBJ2-7, with TRBD1 identical over 8 bases. Trimming took 1 base from V and 4 from J; bases not matched to a gene: 6. CDR1 and CDR2 (germline): SGHNT, YENEEA. This CDR3 has 15 amino acids. The CDR3 loop is CASSLGAGGFYEQYF. The CDR3 DNA sequence: TGTGCCAGCAGCTTAGGGGCAGGGGGCTTTTACGAGCAGTACTTC.

The chain uses TRBV5-4 and TRBJ2-1; possibly TRBD2 for D (7 bases). CDR3 size: 16 residues. Per germline, CDR1 SGHNT and CDR2 YYREEE (reference sequence). V lost 0 bases to trimming and J lost 3 bases, with 13 bases between them. CDR3 loop: CASSLAAGANYNEQFF. In DNA, the CDR3 is TGTGCCAGCAGCTTGGCGGCGGGGGCGAACTACAATGAGCAGTTCTTC.

The rearrangement uses TRBV7-9 and TRBJ2-7, with 8 bases aligning to TRBD1. Germline-derived CDR1 and CDR2 are SEHNR and FQNEAQ (reference sequence). This CDR3 is 15 amino acids long. The V and J ends lost 5 bases and 5 bases, in that order; junction bases with no gene match: 11. The CDR3 nucleotides read TGTGCCAGCAGCCAACTCAGGGGGCGCCCCCACGAGCAGTACTTC. As protein: CASSQLRGRPHEQYF. The variable domain in full, completed from reference TRBV7-9 and TRBJ2-7, reads DTGVSQNPRHKITKRGQNVTFRCDPISEHNRLYWYRQTLGQGPEFLTYFQNEAQLEKSRLLSDRFSAERPKGSFSTLEIQRTEQGDSAMYLCASSQLRGRPHEQYFGPGTRLTVT.

The sample holds a few counts of this clone. The chain has TRBV27 and TRBJ2-7; D gene ambiguous. Germline CDR1 reads MNHEY; CDR2 reads SMNVEV (reference sequence). Deletions cut 0 bases from V and 0 bases from J, with 6 bases between. The CDR3 runs 14 residues. The CDR3 DNA follows: TGTGCCAGCAGTTTATCGGACGCCTCCTACGAGCAGTACTTC. The encoded protein is CASSLSDASYEQYF.

V usage is TRBV6-5 and J usage is TRBJ1-1, with 8 bases lining up with TRBD1. The germline V gene has CDR1 MNHEY and CDR2 SVGAGI. This CDR3 has 12 amino acids. V shed 6 bases, J shed 10 bases, and the junction held 7 bases outside the gene matches. CDR3 nucleotide sequence: TGTGCCAGCAGCCGACAGGGGCCGGGAGCTTTCTTT. Its translation: CASSRQGPGAFF.

The chain is built from TRBV2 and TRBJ1-2; D possibly corresponds to TRBD1 (6 bases). V was pared by 4 bases and J by 6 bases, with 15 bases between. This CDR3 is built from 14 residues. Germline V CDR1 and CDR2: SNHLY, FYNNEI. The CDR3, as DNA: TGTGCCAGCAGTGTCGAAGGGGGATCAGATGGCTACACCTTC. Translating it yields CASSVEGGSDGYTF.